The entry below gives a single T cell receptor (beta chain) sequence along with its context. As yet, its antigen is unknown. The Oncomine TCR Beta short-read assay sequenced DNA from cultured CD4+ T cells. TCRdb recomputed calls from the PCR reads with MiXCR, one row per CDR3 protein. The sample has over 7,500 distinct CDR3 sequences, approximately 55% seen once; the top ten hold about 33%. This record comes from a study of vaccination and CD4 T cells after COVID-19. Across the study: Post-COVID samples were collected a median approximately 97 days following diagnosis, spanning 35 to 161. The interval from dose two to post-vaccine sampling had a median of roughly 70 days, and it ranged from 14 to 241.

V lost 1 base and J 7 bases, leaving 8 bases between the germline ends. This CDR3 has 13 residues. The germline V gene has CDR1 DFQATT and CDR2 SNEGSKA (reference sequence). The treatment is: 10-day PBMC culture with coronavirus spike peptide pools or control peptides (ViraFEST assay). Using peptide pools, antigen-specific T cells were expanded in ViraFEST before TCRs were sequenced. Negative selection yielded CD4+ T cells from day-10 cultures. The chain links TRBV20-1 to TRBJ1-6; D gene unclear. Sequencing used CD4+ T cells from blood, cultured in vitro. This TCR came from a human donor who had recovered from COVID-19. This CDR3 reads CSARGTVNSPLHF. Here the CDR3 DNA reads TGCAGTGCTAGAGGGACGGTAAATTCACCCCTCCACTTT.